The rows below give T cell receptor beta chains drawn from one sample of a study of T cell clones after liver transplantation. The repertoire was sequenced with immunoSEQ multiplex PCR; TCRdb's copy has only in-frame clones and lacks some. The table has about 20,000 clones, 78% seen once; the top ten hold roughly a third. The specimen comprised CD8+ T cells from blood, sampled 54 months after liver transplant. These receptors came from a human patient who received a liver transplant. Some T cells may originate from the graft donor. The CDR3 runs from the conserved cysteine through the conserved F or W. The order of the fields is CDR3 DNA, CDR3 protein, V gene, D gene, clone size, J gene. A D gene is named only where the DNA matches it firmly. Clone size is given for some rows only: seen once, a few or many times, or a class if the clone is expanded.

CDR3nt: TGTGCCAGCAGCCAAGAACAGGGCGGCACCGGGGAGCTGTTTTTT
CDR3aa: CASSQEQGGTGELFF
v_gene: TRBV4-2
d_gene: .
abundance: .
j_gene: TRBJ2-2

CDR3nt: TGTGCCAGCAGCCAGCGGACAGGGGGATATGGCTACACCTTC
CDR3aa: CASSQRTGGYGYTF
v_gene: TRBV13
d_gene: TRBD1
abundance: once
j_gene: TRBJ1-2

CDR3nt: TGTGCCAGCAGCCTACGAGTGACAGGCGTCTACGAGCAGTACTTC
CDR3aa: CASSLRVTGVYEQYF
v_gene: TRBV11-2
d_gene: .
abundance: .
j_gene: TRBJ2-7

CDR3nt: TGTGCCAGCAGCCCCGCAGGTGGCAGCGACTACGAGCAGTACTTC
CDR3aa: CASSPAGGSDYEQYF
v_gene: TRBV11-2
d_gene: .
abundance: .
j_gene: TRBJ2-7

CDR3nt: TGTGCCAGCAGCAAGGGGAACACCGGGGAGCTGTTTTTT
CDR3aa: CASSKGNTGELFF
v_gene: TRBV6-4
d_gene: .
abundance: .
j_gene: TRBJ2-2

CDR3nt: TGTGCCAGCAGCTTGGGATTTATGGGCAATCAGCCCCAGCATTTT
CDR3aa: CASSLGFMGNQPQHF
v_gene: TRBV11-2
d_gene: .
abundance: .
j_gene: TRBJ1-5

CDR3nt: TGTGCCAGCAGTCCAATGGGGGGGCTGAACACTGAAGCTTTCTTT
CDR3aa: CASSPMGGLNTEAFF
v_gene: TRBV28
d_gene: .
abundance: .
j_gene: TRBJ1-1

CDR3nt: TGTGCCAGCAGCTTAGATCCCCCCGGGACAGGGGGCGCTGGAAACACCATATATTTT
CDR3aa: CASSLDPPGTGGAGNTIYF
v_gene: TRBV7-2
d_gene: TRBD1
abundance: .
j_gene: TRBJ1-3

CDR3nt: TGTGCCAGCAGTTTTTCCGTGCACTACGAGCAGTACTTC
CDR3aa: CASSFSVHYEQYF
v_gene: TRBV27
d_gene: .
abundance: .
j_gene: TRBJ2-7

CDR3nt: TGTGCCAGCAGTTTCGTAGGCGGGGGGCCCCGGGATACGCAGTATTTT
CDR3aa: CASSFVGGGPRDTQYF
v_gene: TRBV28
d_gene: TRBD2
abundance: .
j_gene: TRBJ2-3

CDR3nt: TGTGCCAGCAGCACAGACAGGGGCTCTGGAAACACCATATATTTT
CDR3aa: CASSTDRGSGNTIYF
v_gene: TRBV2
d_gene: TRBD1
abundance: .
j_gene: TRBJ1-3

CDR3nt: TGTGCCTGGAGTGTACGAGTCGGGGGGACTCTCCGGGGCGAGCAGTACTTC
CDR3aa: CAWSVRVGGTLRGEQYF
v_gene: TRBV30
d_gene: TRBD2
abundance: .
j_gene: TRBJ2-7

CDR3nt: TGTGCCAGCAGCAGAGGTACTGAAGCTTTCTTT
CDR3aa: CASSRGTEAFF
v_gene: TRBV4-2
d_gene: .
abundance: .
j_gene: TRBJ1-1

CDR3nt: TGTGCCAGCAGTCATACGACAGGAGCGAGCAATCAGCCCCAGCATTTT
CDR3aa: CASSHTTGASNQPQHF
v_gene: TRBV7-9
d_gene: .
abundance: .
j_gene: TRBJ1-5

CDR3nt: TGTGCCAGCAGCTTCGACAGAAGCAATGAGCAGTTCTTC
CDR3aa: CASSFDRSNEQFF
v_gene: TRBV4-2
d_gene: .
abundance: .
j_gene: TRBJ2-1

CDR3nt: TGTGCCAGCAGCCGAGGGACAGGGAGGTCCGGGGAGCTGTTTTTT
CDR3aa: CASSRGTGRSGELFF
v_gene: TRBV7-8
d_gene: TRBD1
abundance: .
j_gene: TRBJ2-2

CDR3nt: TGTGCCAGCATGGGTGATTCTGGGGCCAACGTCCTGACTTTC
CDR3aa: CASMGDSGANVLTF
v_gene: TRBV6-1
d_gene: .
abundance: .
j_gene: TRBJ2-6

CDR3nt: TGTGCCTGGACAGCGGGGGGGCTCACAGATACGCAGTATTTT
CDR3aa: CAWTAGGLTDTQYF
v_gene: TRBV30
d_gene: TRBD2
abundance: .
j_gene: TRBJ2-3

CDR3nt: TGTGCCAGCAGCTTAGGGTACAACACTGAAGCTTTCTTT
CDR3aa: CASSLGYNTEAFF
v_gene: TRBV7-3
d_gene: .
abundance: medium-sized
j_gene: TRBJ1-1

CDR3nt: TGTGCCAGTAACCTGTCCGCCCGACGAAACTATGGCTACACCTTC
CDR3aa: CASNLSARRNYGYTF
v_gene: TRBV19
d_gene: .
abundance: once
j_gene: TRBJ1-2

CDR3nt: TGTGCCAGCAGCAACACCCGGGACGGAAGGTATGGCTACACCTTC
CDR3aa: CASSNTRDGRYGYTF
v_gene: TRBV7-9
d_gene: .
abundance: once
j_gene: TRBJ1-2

CDR3nt: TGTGCCAGCAGCTTAGGGAGCGGGGCACTCTACAATGAGCAGTTCTTC
CDR3aa: CASSLGSGALYNEQFF
v_gene: TRBV11-3
d_gene: TRBD2
abundance: .
j_gene: TRBJ2-1

CDR3nt: TGTGCCAGCAGCTTCTCGACAGAGCCCTACGAGCAGTACTTC
CDR3aa: CASSFSTEPYEQYF
v_gene: TRBV27
d_gene: .
abundance: .
j_gene: TRBJ2-7

CDR3nt: TGTGCCAGCAGCCCGCCGGGTGCGGGGGCCACAGATACGCAGTATTTT
CDR3aa: CASSPPGAGATDTQYF
v_gene: TRBV7-8
d_gene: .
abundance: .
j_gene: TRBJ2-3

CDR3nt: TGTGCCTGGAGTGTATCAGGGAATGAGCAGTTCTTC
CDR3aa: CAWSVSGNEQFF
v_gene: TRBV30
d_gene: .
abundance: few
j_gene: TRBJ2-1

CDR3nt: TGTGCCAGCAGCTTTGGAACAGGCTCCTACGAGCAGTACTTC
CDR3aa: CASSFGTGSYEQYF
v_gene: TRBV5-6
d_gene: .
abundance: .
j_gene: TRBJ2-7

CDR3nt: TGTGCCAGTAGTACCCCTGCCAGGCGGAACACTGAAGCTTTCTTT
CDR3aa: CASSTPARRNTEAFF
v_gene: TRBV19
d_gene: .
abundance: .
j_gene: TRBJ1-1